The clone carrying this T cell receptor (beta chain) was detected many times. Its antigen is undetermined. Expressed TCRB transcripts were sequenced because the isolated RNA had all been reverse transcribed beforehand. Some clones are missing from TCRdb's copy, which holds only in-frame ones; the method was immunoSEQ multiplex PCR. The data hold about half a million clones, with roughly an eighth observed a single time. The sample comes from a study of beta chain features in type 1 diabetes. Broader study findings: Cells with high TCR expression could be over-represented when cDNA is sequenced. Moderately but significantly shorter TCRB CDR3s were found in Type 1 diabetes patients in all four CD4+ subsets.

This CDR3 has 11 amino acids. Germline V gives CDR1 PRHDT, CDR2 FYEKMQ (reference sequence). Between the trimmed V and J ends, which lost 1 base and 6 bases, there was a span of 4 bases. Sequencing used naive CD4+ T cells from blood. The chain carries TRBV13 and TRBJ2-7; D remains unclear. The receptor comes from a woman younger than 30 in good health. The chain's CDR3 is CASSLVGEQYF. CDR3 DNA sequence: TGTGCCAGCAGCTTAGTGGGCGAGCAGTACTTC.